What follows are 10 T cell receptor beta chains derived from one specimen sequenced in a study of identical twins' blood T cells. TCRdb independently ran MiXCR on the 5' RACE reads; one entry per CDR3 protein. The profile covers 300,000 to 400,000 distinct CDR3 sequences, with over 25% appearing a single time and roughly 5.5% taken by the ten largest. Source material: PBMCs. These receptors all come from a woman between 18 and 55 years old in good health.

Worth noting for this clonotype: One end of the junction does not line up with germline, which may come from a read error. The chain joins TRBV20-1 to TRBJ1-3; the D is unclear. CDR3 length: 13 residues. The germline V gene encodes CDR1 DFQATT and CDR2 SNEGSKA (reference sequence). The CDR3 DNA reads as TGCGGTGCTAGAGTAGGAGGTGGAAACACCATATATTTT. Translating it yields CGARVGGGNTIYF.

This clonotype was counted a few times. The J gene is TRBJ2-6, the V gene TRBV9, with 9 bases that match TRBD1. With V trimmed by 3 bases and J by 1 base, 11 bases remained unmatched. Germline CDR1 and CDR2: SGDLS and YYNGEE. This CDR3 has 19 amino acids. CDR3 sequence reads: CASSAVPGQGSSGANVLTF. The CDR3 DNA is TGTGCCAGCAGCGCGGTACCGGGACAGGGTTCGTCTGGGGCCAACGTCCTGACTTTC.

The table lists this clonotype with a few counts. The J gene is TRBJ1-2, the V gene TRBV7-2, with D uncertain. CDR1 is SGHTA, CDR2 FQGNSA, per germline. V was trimmed by 5 bases and J by 5 bases, leaving 9 bases between them. The CDR3 loop spans 12 amino acids. The CDR3 DNA is TGTGCCAGCAGCGCCGGACCGTATGGCTACACCTTC. It specifies CASSAGPYGYTF.

At least ten counts were recorded for this clonotype. This chain links TRBV5-1 with TRBJ1-2; perhaps TRBD1 as D (5 bases). The V end lost 0 bases, the J end lost 4 bases, and 10 bases lay between the germline ends. This CDR3 is 14 amino acids long. CDR1 is SGHRS, CDR2 YFSETQ, per germline. The CDR3 DNA is TGCGCCAGCAGCTTGGAGGAAGGGGCCTATGGCTACACCTTC. This codes for CASSLEEGAYGYTF.

The CDR3 region is CSARLGKFATNEKLFF. The CDR3 DNA follows: TGCAGTGCTAGACTAGGCAAATTCGCAACTAATGAAAAACTGTTTTTT. The chain carries TRBV20-1 and TRBJ1-4; D remains ambiguous. Germline assignment: CDR1 DFQATT and CDR2 SNEGSKA (reference sequence). Trimming took 2 bases from V and 0 from J, leaving 13 bases between them. This CDR3 has 16 residues.

Only a few counts were recorded for this clonotype. This chain uses TRBV10-1 with TRBJ2-1; TRBD1 agrees at 8 bases. CDR1 and CDR2 (germline): WNHNN, SYGVQD (reference sequence). This CDR3 is built from 15 residues. V lost 11 bases to trimming and J lost 1 base; unmatched junction nucleotides: 10. The CDR3 sequence is CAGGQGRGSYNEQFF. The DNA for the CDR3 is TGCGCCGGCGGACAGGGAAGGGGATCCTACAATGAGCAGTTCTTC.

This clonotype has a handful of counts. This may stem from a read error, because a much larger clone lies one nucleotide away. This CDR3 is CASSLNAGNTEAFF. Written as DNA, the CDR3 is TGTGCCAGCAGCTTAAACGCGGGGAACACTGAAGCTTTCTTT. The J gene is TRBJ1-1, the V gene TRBV7-9; D gene ambiguous. Trimming removed 2 bases from V and 1 base from J, with 8 bases in between. This CDR3 contains 14 residues. Germline loops: CDR1 SEHNR, CDR2 FQNEAQ (reference sequence).

Regarding this clonotype: A much larger clone is a single base away; this may be a read error. The V and J genes are TRBV25-1 and TRBJ2-1; 9 positions agree with TRBD1. The germline gives CDR1 MGHDK, CDR2 SYGVNS. This CDR3 spans 12 amino acids. The CDR3 here is CASLTGGNGQFF. CDR3 in DNA: TGTGCCAGCCTGACAGGGGGGAATGGGCAGTTCTTC. The full variable domain, rest sourced from reference TRBV25-1 and TRBJ2-1, is EADIYQTPRYLVIGTGKKITLECSQTMGHDKMYWYQQDPGMELHLIHYSYGVNSTEKGDLSSESTVSRIRTEHFPLTLESARPSHTSQYLCASLTGGNGQFFGPGTRLTVL.

The V gene is TRBV7-2, the J gene TRBJ1-2; D gene uncertain. This CDR3 comprises 14 residues. Trimming removed 0 bases from V and 4 bases from J, with 9 bases in between. Germline CDR1 and CDR2: SGHTA and FQGNSA. The chain's CDR3 is CASSLAGLSYGYTF. In nucleotides, the CDR3 is TGTGCCAGCAGCTTAGCGGGCCTCAGCTATGGCTACACCTTC.

Here the CDR3 DNA reads TGTGCCAGCATGCCGCCAGCGGACACCGGGGAGCTGTTTTTT. Protein sequence: CASMPPADTGELFF. V gene TRBV9 combines with J gene TRBJ2-2; maybe TRBD2 (5 bases). The V and J ends lost 6 bases and 3 bases respectively, with 12 bases between them. The CDR3 runs to 14 residues. Germline loops: CDR1 SGDLS, CDR2 YYNGEE.